This T cell receptor (beta chain) derives from a study of blood T cell repertoires in COVID-19. As for the study in general: The United States, Italy and Spain provided the acute and convalescent COVID-19 samples. T cells, B-cell-depleted T cells, or PBMCs supplied cDNA or gDNA.

J gave up 4 bases and V 1 base, and 10 bases lay outside the gene matches. Germline CDR1 reads SGHTA; CDR2 reads FQGNSA. The CDR3 consists of 17 residues. Per the original methods: Amplification of reference gene primers was used by the study to estimate nucleated cell counts. Generated by immunoSEQ multiplex PCR, the TCRdb table keeps only in-frame clones and is missing some. Clone size and V and J calls were adopted from that table, with D and trimming inferred from the DNA. The sample lists tens of thousands of clones; 80% to 90% were seen once. Sequenced sample: peripheral blood. The sequence was obtained from a human donor in a cohort sampled during active COVID-19. This chain links TRBV7-2 with TRBJ2-5, with TRBD2 matching 9 bases. The CDR3 bases are TGTGCCAGCAGCTTAGATCGTTCGCGGGGGGGGTCAGAGACCCAGTACTTC. Protein sequence: CASSLDRSRGGSETQYF.